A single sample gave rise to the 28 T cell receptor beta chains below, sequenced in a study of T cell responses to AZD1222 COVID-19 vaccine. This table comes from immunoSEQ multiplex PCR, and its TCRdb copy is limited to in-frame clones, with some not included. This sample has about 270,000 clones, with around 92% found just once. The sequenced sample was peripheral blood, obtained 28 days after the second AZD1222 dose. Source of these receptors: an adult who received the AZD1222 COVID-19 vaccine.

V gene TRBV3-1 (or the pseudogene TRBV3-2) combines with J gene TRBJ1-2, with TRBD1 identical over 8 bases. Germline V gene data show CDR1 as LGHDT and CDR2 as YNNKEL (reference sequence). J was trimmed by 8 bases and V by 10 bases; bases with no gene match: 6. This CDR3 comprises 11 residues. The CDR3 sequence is CATGDRKGYTF. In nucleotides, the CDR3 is TGTGCCACAGGGGACAGGAAGGGCTACACCTTC.

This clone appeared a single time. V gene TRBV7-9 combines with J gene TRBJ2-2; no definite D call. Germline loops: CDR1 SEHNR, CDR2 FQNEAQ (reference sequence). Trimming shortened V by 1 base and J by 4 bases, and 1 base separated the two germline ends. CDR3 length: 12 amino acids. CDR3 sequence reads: CASSLGTGELFF. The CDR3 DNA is TGTGCCAGCAGCTTAGGCACCGGGGAGCTGTTTTTT.

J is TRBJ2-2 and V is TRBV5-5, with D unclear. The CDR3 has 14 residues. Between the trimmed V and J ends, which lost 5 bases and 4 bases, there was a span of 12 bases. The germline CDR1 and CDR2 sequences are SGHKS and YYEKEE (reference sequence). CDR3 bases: TGTGCCAGCAGGATTCGGTCAGGCACCGGGGAGCTGTTTTTT. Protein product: CASRIRSGTGELFF.

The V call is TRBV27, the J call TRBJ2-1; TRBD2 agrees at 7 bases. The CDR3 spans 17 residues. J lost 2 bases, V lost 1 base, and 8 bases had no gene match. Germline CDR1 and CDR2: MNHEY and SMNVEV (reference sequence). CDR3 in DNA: TGTGCCAGCAGTTTATTAGGCGGGAGCGGTACCTACAATGAGCAGTTCTTC. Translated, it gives CASSLLGGSGTYNEQFF.

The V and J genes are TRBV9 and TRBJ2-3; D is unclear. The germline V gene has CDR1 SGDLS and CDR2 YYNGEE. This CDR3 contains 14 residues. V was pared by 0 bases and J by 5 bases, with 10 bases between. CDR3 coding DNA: TGTGCCAGCAGCGTAGACCCACAAGGAGATACGCAGTATTTT. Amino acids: CASSVDPQGDTQYF.

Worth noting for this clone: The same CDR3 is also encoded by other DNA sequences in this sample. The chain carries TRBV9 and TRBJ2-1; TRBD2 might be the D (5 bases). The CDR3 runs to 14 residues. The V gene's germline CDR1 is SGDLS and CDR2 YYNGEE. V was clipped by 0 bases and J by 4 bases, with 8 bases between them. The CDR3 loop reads CASSVGGGYNEQFF. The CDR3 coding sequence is TGTGCCAGCAGCGTAGGTGGAGGTTACAATGAGCAGTTCTTC.

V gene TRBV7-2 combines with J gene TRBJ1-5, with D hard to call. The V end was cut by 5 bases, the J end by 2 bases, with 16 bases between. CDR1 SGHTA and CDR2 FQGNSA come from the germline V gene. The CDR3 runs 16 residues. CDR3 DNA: TGTGCCAGCAGCCCCAGATCCCTCGGTGGCAATCAGCCCCAGCATTTT. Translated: CASSPRSLGGNQPQHF.

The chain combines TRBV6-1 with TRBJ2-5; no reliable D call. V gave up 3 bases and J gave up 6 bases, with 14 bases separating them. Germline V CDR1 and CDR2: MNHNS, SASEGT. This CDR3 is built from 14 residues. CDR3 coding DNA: TGTGCCAGCAGTGACGAAACGGGCAAGCAGACCCAGTACTTC. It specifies CASSDETGKQTQYF.

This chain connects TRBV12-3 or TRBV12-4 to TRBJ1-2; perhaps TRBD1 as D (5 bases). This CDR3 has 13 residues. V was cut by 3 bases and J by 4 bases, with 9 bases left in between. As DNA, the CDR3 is TGTGCCAGCAGTTTCGGGGACCGCTATGGCTACACCTTC. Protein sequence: CASSFGDRYGYTF.

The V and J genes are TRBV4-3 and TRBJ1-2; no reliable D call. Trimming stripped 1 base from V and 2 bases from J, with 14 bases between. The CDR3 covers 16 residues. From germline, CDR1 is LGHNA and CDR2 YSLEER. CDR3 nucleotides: TGCGCCAGCAGCCAAGGGTCCCGGGCTACAAACTATGGCTACACCTTC. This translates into CASSQGSRATNYGYTF.

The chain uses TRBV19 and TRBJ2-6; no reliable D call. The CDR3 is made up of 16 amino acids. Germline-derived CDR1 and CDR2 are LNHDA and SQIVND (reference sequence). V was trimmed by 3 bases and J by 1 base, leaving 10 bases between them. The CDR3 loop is CASSMLRGSGANVLTF. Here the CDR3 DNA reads TGTGCCAGTAGTATGCTTAGAGGATCTGGGGCCAACGTCCTGACTTTC.

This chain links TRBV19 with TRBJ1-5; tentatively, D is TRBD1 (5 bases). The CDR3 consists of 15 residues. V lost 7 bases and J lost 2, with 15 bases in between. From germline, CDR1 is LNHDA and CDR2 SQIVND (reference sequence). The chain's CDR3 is CASKNTGVGNQPQHF. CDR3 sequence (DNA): TGTGCCAGTAAAAATACGGGGGTCGGCAATCAGCCCCAGCATTTT.

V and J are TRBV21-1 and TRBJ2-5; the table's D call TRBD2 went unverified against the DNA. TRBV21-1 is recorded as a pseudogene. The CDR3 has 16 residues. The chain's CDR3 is CASKTPGTQGQKTQYF. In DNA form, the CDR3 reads TGTGCCAGCAAGACCCCCGGGACTCAGGGTCAAAAGACCCAGTACTTC.

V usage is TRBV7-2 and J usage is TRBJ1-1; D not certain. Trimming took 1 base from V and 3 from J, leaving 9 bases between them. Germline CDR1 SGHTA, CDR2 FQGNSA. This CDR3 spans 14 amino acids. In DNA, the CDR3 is TGTGCCAGCAGCTTAGTGGGCGGGGACACTGAAGCTTTCTTT. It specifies CASSLVGGDTEAFF.

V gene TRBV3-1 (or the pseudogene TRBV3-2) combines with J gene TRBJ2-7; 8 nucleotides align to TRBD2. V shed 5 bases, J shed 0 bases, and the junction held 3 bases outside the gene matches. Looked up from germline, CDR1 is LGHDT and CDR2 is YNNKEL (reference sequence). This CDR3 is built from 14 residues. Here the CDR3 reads CASSERGSSYEQYF. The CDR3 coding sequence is TGTGCCAGCAGCGAGCGGGGGTCCTCCTACGAGCAGTACTTC.

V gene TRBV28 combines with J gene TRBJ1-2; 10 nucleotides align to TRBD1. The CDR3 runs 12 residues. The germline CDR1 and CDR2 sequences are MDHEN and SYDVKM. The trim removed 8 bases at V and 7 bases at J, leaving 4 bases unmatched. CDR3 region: CASGQGVSGYTF. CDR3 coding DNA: TGTGCCAGCGGACAGGGGGTTAGTGGCTACACCTTC.

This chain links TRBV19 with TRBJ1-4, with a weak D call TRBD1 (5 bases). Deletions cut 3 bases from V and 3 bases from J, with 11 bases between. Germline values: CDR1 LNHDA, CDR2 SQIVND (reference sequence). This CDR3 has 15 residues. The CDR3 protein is CASSMGGHPNEKLFF. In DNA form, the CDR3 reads TGTGCCAGTAGTATGGGGGGTCATCCTAATGAAAAACTGTTTTTT. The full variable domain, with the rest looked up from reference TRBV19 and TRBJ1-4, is DGGITQSPKYLFRKEGQNVTLSCEQNLNHDAMYWYRQDPGQGLRLIYYSQIVNDFQKGDIAEGYSVSREKKESFPLTVTSAQKNPTAFYLCASSMGGHPNEKLFFGSGTQLSVL.

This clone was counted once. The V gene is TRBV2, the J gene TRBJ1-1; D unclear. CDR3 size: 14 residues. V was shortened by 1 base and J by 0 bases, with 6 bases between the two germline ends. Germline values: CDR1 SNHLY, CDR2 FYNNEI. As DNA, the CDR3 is TGTGCCAGCAGTGAAGGGACGGTGAACACTGAAGCTTTCTTT. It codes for CASSEGTVNTEAFF.

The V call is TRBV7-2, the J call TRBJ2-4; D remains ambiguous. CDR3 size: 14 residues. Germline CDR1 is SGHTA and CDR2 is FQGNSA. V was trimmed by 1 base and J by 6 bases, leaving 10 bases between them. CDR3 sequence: CASSLDPGSNIQYF. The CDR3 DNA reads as TGTGCCAGCAGCTTAGACCCCGGCTCAAACATTCAGTACTTC.

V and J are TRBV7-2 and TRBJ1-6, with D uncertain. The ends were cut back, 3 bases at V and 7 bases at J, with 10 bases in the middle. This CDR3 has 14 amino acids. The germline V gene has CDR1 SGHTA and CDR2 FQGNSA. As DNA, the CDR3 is TGTGCCAGCAGCTTGACACCTGGCAATTCACCCCTCCACTTT. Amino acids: CASSLTPGNSPLHF.

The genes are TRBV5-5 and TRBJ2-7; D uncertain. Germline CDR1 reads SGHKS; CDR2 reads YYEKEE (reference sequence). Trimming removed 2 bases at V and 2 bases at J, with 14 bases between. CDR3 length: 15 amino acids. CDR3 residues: CASSFGPIDTYEQYF. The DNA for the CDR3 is TGTGCCAGCAGCTTTGGACCCATTGATACCTACGAGCAGTACTTC.

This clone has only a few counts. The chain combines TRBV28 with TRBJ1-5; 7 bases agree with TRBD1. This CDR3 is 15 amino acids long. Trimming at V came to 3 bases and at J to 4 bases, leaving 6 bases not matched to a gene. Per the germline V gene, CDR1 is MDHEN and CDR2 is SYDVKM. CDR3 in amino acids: CASSFPGGGNQPQHF. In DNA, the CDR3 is TGTGCCAGCAGTTTCCCAGGGGGTGGGAATCAGCCCCAGCATTTT.

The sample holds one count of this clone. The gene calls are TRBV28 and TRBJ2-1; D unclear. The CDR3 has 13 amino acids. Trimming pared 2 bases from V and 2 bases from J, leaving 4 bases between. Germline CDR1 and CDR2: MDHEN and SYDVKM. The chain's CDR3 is CASSLTTYNEQFF. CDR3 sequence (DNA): TGTGCCAGCAGTTTAACTACCTACAATGAGCAGTTCTTC.

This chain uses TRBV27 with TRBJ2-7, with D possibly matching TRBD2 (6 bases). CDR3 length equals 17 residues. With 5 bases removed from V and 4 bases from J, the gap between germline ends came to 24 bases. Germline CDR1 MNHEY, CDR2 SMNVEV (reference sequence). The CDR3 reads CASSTPRGGLRKYEQYF. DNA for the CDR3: TGTGCCAGCAGTACACCTAGGGGAGGTCTGAGAAAATACGAGCAGTACTTC.

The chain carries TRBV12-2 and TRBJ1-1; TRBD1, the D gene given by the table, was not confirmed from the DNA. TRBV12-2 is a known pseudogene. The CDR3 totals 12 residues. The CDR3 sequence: CASRRDIPEAFF. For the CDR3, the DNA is TGTGCAAGTCGCAGGGACATCCCTGAAGCTTTCTTT.

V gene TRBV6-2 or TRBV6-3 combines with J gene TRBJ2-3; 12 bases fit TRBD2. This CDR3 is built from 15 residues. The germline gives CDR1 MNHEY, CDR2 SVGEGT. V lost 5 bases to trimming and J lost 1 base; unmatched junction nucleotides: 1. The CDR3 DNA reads TGTGCCAGCAGTCGGACTAGCGGGGGCACAGATACGCAGTATTTT. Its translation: CASSRTSGGTDTQYF.

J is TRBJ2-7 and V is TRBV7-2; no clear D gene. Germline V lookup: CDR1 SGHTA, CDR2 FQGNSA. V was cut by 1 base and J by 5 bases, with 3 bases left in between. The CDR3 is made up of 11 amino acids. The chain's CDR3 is CASSLEHEQYF. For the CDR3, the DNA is TGTGCCAGCAGCTTAGAACACGAGCAGTACTTC. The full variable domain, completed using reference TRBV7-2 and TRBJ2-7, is GAGVSQSPSNKVTEKGKDVELRCDPISGHTALYWYRQSLGQGLEFLIYFQGNSAPDKSGLPSDRFSAERTGGSVSTLTIQRTQQEDSAVYLCASSLEHEQYFGPGTRLTVT.

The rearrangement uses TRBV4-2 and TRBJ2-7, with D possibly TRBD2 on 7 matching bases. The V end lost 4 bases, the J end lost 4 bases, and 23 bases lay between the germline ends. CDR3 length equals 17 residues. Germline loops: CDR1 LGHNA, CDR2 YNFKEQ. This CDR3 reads CASSRPPRGGGAYEQYF. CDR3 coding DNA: TGTGCCAGCAGCCGTCCCCCCCGAGGTGGGGGGGCATACGAGCAGTACTTC.